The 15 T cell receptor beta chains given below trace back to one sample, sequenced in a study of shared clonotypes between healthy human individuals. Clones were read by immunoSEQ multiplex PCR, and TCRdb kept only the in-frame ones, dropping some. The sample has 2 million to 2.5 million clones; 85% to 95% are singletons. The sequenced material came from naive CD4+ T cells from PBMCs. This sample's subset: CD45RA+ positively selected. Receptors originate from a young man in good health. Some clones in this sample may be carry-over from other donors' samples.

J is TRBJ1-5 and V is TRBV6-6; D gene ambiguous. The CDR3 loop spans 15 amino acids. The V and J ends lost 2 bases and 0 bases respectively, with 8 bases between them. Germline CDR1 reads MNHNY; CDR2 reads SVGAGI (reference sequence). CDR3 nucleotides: TGTGCCAGCAGTTACGGCCAGTATAGCAATCAGCCCCAGCATTTT. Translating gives CASSYGQYSNQPQHF.

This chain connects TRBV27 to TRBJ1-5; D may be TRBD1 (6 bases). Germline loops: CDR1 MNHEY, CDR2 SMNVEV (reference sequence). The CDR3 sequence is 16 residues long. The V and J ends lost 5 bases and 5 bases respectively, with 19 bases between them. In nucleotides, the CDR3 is TGTGCCAGCAGTGGGCACGTGACAAGGGGGGATCAGCCCCAGCATTTT. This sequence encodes CASSGHVTRGDQPQHF.

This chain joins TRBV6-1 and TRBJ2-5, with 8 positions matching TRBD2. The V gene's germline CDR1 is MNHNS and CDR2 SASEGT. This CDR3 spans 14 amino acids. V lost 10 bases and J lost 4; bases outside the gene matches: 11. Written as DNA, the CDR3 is TGTGCCATCACCTCCCCGGGACTAGGAGAGACCCAGTACTTC. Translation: CAITSPGLGETQYF.

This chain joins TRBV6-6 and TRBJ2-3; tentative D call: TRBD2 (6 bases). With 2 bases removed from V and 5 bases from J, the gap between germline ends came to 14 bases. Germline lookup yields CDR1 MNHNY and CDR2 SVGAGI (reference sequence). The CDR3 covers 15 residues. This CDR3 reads CASSYAAAGRDTQYF. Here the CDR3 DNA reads TGTGCCAGCAGTTACGCAGCGGCGGGGCGAGATACGCAGTATTTT.

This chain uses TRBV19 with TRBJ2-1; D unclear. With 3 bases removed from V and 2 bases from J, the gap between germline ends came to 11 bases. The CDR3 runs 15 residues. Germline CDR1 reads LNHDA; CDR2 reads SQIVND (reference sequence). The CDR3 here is CASSMVLPTYNEQFF. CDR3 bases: TGTGCCAGTAGTATGGTCTTACCCACCTACAATGAGCAGTTCTTC.

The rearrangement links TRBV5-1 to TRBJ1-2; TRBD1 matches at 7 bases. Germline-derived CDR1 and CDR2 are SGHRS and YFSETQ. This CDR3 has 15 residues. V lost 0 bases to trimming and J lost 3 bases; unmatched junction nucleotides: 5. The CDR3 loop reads CASSLVGDSDYGYTF. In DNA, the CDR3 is TGCGCCAGCAGCTTGGTGGGGGACAGCGACTATGGCTACACCTTC.

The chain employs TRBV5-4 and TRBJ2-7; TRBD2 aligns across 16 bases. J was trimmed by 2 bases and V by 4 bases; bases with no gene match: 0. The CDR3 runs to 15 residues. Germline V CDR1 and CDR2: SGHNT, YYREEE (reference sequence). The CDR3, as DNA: TGTGCCAGCAGCGGGACTAGCGGGAGGGCCTACGAGCAGTACTTC. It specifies CASSGTSGRAYEQYF.

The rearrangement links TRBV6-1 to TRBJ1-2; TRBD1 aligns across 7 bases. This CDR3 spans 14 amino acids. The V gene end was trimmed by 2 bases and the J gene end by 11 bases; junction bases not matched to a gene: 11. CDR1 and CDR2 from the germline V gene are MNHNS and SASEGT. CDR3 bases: TGTGCCAGCAGTGAACTGGCAGGGGGAATTGGATACACCTTC. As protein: CASSELAGGIGYTF.

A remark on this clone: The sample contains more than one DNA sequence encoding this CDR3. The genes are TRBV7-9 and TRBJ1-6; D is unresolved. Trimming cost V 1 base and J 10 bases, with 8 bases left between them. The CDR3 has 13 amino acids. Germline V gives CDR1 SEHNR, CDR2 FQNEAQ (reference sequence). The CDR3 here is CASSLEGNSPLHF. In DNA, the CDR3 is TGTGCCAGCAGCTTAGAGGGTAACTCACCCCTCCACTTT.

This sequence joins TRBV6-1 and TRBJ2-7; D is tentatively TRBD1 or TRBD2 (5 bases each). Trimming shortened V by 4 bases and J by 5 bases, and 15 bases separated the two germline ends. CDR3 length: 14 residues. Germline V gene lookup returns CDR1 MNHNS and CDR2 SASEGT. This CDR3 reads CASSARDDGDEQYF. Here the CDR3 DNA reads TGTGCCAGCAGTGCCCGGGACGACGGAGACGAGCAGTACTTC.

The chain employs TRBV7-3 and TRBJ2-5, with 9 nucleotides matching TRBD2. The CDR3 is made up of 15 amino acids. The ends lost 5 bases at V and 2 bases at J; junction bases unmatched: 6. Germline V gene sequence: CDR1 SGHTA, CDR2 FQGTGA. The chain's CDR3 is CASSPSGAPQETQYF. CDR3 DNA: TGTGCCAGCAGCCCTAGCGGGGCCCCGCAAGAGACCCAGTACTTC.

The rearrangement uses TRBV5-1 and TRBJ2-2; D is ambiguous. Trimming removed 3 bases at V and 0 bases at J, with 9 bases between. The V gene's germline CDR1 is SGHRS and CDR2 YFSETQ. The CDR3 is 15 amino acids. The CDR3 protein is CASSSDTTNTGELFF. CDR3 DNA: TGCGCCAGCAGCTCAGACACTACGAACACCGGGGAGCTGTTTTTT.

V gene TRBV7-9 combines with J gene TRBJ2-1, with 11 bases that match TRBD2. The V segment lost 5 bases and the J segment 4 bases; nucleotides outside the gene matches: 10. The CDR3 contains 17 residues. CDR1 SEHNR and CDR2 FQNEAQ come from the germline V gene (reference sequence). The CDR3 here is CASSPRVGLADYNEQFF. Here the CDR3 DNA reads TGTGCCAGCAGCCCGCGAGTGGGACTAGCGGATTACAATGAGCAGTTCTTC.

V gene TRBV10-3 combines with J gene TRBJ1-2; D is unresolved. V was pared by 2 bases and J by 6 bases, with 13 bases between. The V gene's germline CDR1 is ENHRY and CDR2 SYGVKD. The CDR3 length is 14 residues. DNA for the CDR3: TGTGCCATCAGTGAGCTTTGGGCGGAGGATGGCTACACCTTC. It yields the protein CAISELWAEDGYTF.

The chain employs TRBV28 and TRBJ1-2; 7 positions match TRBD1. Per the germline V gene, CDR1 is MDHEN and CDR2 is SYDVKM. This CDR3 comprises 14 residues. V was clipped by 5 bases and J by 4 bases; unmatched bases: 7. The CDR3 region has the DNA TGTGCCAGCAGTATCCGGACAGGACTCTATGGCTACACCTTC. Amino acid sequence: CASSIRTGLYGYTF.